This T cell receptor (beta chain) was documented in a study of glioma-infiltrating T cells after dendritic cell vaccination. Trimming took off 2 bases at V and 5 bases at J, with 12 bases between the two ends. The CDR3 runs 15 residues. Germline-derived CDR1 and CDR2 are LNHDA and SQIVND (reference sequence). Sequencing was performed with immunoSEQ multiplex PCR; in TCRdb, only in-frame clones are kept and a portion is missing. The table shows approximately 100,000 clones, with about 80% occurring only once. Here the sequenced sample was blood, taken before dendritic cell vaccination. The genes are TRBV19 and TRBJ2-2; weak D call: TRBD1 (6 bases). The source is a human donor with glioblastoma. The CDR3: CASSIYDRKTGELFF. CDR3 DNA: TGTGCCAGTAGTATATACGACAGGAAGACCGGGGAGCTGTTTTTT.